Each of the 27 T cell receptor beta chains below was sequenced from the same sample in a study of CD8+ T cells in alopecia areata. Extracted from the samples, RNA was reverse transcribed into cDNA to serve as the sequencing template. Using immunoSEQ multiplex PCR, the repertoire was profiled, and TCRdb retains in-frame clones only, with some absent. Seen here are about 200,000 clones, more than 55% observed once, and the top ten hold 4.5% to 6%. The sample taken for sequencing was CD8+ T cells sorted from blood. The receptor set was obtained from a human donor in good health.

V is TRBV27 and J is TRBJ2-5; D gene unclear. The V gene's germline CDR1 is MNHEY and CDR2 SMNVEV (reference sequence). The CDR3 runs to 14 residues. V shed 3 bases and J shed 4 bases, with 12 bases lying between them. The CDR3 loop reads CASSFQLSGETQYF. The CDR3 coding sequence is TGTGCCAGCAGTTTTCAGCTGTCCGGAGAGACCCAGTACTTC.

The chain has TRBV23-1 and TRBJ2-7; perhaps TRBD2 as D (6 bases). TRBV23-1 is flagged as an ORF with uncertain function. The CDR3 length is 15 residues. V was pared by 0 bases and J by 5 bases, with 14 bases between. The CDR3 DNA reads TGCGCCAGCAGTCAATCCGGTCGGGGGTCCCACGAGCAGTACTTC. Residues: CASSQSGRGSHEQYF.

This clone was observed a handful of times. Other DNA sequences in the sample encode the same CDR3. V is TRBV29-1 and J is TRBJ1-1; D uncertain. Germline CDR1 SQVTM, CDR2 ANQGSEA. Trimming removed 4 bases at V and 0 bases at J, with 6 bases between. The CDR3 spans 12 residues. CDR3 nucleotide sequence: TGCAGCGTTGGACTCATGAACACTGAAGCTTTCTTT. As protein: CSVGLMNTEAFF.

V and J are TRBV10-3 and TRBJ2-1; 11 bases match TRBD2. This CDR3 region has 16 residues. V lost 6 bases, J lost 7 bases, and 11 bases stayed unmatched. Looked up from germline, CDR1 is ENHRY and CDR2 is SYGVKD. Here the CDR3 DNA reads TGTGCCATCAGAGTAGCGGGGGGGTTCGTCGGTAATGAGCAGTTCTTC. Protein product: CAIRVAGGFVGNEQFF.

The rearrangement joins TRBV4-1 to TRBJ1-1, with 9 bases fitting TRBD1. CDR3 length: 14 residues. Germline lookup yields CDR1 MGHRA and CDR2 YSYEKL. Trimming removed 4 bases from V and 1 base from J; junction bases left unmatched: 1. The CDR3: CASSLDRGNTEAFF. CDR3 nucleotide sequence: TGCGCCAGCAGCCTGGACAGGGGGAACACTGAAGCTTTCTTT.

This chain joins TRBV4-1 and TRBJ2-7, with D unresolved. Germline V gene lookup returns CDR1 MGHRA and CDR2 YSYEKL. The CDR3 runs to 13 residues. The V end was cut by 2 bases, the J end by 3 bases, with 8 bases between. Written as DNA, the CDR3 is TGCGCCAGCAGCCAAACCCAACTCTACGAGCAGTACTTC. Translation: CASSQTQLYEQYF.

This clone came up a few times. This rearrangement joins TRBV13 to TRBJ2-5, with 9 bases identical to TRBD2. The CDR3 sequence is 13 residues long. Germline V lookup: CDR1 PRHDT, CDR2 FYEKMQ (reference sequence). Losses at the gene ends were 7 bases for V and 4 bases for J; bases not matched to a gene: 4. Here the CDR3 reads CASKERGAETQYF. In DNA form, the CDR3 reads TGTGCCAGCAAGGAGCGGGGGGCAGAGACCCAGTACTTC.

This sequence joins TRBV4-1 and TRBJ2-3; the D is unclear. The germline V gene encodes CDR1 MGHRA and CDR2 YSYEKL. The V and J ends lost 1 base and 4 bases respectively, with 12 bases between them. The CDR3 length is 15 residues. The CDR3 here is CASSQGPTPPDTQYF. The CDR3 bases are TGCGCCAGCAGCCAAGGCCCGACCCCGCCAGATACGCAGTATTTT.

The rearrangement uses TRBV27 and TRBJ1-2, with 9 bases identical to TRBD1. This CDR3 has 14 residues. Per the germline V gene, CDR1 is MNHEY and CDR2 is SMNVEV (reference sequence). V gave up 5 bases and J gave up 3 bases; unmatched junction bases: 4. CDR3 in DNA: TGTGCCAGCAGTATGCGACAGGGGGACTATGGCTACACCTTC. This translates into CASSMRQGDYGYTF.

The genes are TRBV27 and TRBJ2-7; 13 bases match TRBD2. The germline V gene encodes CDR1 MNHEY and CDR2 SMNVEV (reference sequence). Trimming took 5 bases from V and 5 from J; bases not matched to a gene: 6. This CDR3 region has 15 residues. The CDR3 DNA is TGTGCCAGCAGTCTACTAGCGGGGGGGCGGGACGAGCAGTACTTC. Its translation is CASSLLAGGRDEQYF.

CDR3 sequence: CASSDIREANYGYTF. In nucleotides, the CDR3 is TGTGCCAGCAGCGATATTCGGGAAGCTAACTATGGCTACACCTTC. This chain uses TRBV5-4 with TRBJ1-2, with D unresolved. Trimming cost V 4 bases and J 0 bases, with 13 bases left between them. The germline gives CDR1 SGHNT, CDR2 YYREEE (reference sequence). The CDR3 runs to 15 residues.

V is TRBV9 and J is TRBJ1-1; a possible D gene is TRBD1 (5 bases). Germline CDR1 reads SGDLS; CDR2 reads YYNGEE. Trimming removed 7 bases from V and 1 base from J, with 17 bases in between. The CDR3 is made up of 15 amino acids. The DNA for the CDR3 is TGTGCCAGCCATTTCCTTGACAGCCCGAACACTGAAGCTTTCTTT. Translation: CASHFLDSPNTEAFF.

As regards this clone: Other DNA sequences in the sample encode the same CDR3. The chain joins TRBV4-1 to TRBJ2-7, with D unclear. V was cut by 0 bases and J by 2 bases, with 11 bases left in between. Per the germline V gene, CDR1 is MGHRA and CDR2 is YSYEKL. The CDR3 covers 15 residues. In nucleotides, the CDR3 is TGCGCCAGCAGCCAAGATAGGGCAGAACCCTACGAGCAGTACTTC. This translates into CASSQDRAEPYEQYF.

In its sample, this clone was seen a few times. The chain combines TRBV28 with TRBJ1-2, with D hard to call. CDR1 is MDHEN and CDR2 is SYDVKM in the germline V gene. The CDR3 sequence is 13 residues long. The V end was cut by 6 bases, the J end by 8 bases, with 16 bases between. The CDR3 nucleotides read TGTGCCAGCAGCCCCCGCTTGGCGGAGGGCTACACCTTC. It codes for CASSPRLAEGYTF.

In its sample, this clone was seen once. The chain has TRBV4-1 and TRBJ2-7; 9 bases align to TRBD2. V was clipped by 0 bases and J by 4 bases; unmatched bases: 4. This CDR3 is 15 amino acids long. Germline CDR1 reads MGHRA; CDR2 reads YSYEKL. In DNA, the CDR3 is TGCGCCAGCAGCCAAGATGTAGCGGGGGAGTACGAGCAGTACTTC. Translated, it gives CASSQDVAGEYEQYF.

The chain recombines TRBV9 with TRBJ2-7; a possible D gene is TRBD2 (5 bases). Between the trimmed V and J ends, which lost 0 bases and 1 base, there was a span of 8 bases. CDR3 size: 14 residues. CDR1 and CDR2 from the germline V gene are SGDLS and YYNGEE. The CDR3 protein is CASSVGSGSYEQYF. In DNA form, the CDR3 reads TGTGCCAGCAGCGTAGGGTCGGGATCCTACGAGCAGTACTTC. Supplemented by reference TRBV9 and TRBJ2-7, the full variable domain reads DSGVTQTPKHLITATGQRVTLRCSPRSGDLSVYWYQQSLDQGLQFLIQYYNGEERAKGNILERFSAQQFPDLHSELNLSSLELGDSALYFCASSVGSGSYEQYFGPGTRLTVT.

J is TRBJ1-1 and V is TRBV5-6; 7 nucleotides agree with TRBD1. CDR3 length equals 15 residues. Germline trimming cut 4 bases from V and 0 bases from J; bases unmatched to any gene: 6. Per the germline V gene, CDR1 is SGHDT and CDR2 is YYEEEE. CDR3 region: CASSHNRGMNTEAFF. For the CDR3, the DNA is TGTGCCAGCAGCCATAACAGGGGAATGAACACTGAAGCTTTCTTT.

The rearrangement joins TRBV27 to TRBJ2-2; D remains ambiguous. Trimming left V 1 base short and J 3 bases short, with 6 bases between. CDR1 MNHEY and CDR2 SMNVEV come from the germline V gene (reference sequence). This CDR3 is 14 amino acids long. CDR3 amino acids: CASSLYADTGELFF. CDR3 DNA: TGTGCCAGCAGTTTATATGCGGACACCGGGGAGCTGTTTTTT.

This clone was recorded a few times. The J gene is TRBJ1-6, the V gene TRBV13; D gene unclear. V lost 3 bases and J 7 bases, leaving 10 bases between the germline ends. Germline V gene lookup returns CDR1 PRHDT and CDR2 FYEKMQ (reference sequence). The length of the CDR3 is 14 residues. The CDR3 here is CASSFRAPNSPLHF. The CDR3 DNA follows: TGTGCCAGCAGCTTCCGGGCCCCAAATTCACCCCTCCACTTT.

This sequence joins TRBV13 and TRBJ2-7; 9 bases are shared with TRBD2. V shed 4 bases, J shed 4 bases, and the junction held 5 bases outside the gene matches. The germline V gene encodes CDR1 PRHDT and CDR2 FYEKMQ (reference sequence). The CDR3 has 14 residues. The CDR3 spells CASSSSGIPYEQYF. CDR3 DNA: TGTGCCAGCAGCTCTAGCGGGATTCCTTACGAGCAGTACTTC.

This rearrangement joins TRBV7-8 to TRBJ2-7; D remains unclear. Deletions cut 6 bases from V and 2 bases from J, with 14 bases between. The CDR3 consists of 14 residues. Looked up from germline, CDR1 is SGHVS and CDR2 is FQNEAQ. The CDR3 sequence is CASSLLLTTYEQYF. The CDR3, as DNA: TGTGCCAGCAGTCTTCTACTAACGACCTACGAGCAGTACTTC.

CDR3 sequence (DNA): TGTGCCAGCAGTTGGGGTAATGAGCAGTTCTTC. Translating gives CASSWGNEQFF. This chain uses TRBV2 with TRBJ2-1, with D unclear. Germline V gene sequence: CDR1 SNHLY, CDR2 FYNNEI. The CDR3 covers 11 residues. Trimming removed 5 bases from V and 7 bases from J, with 6 bases in between.

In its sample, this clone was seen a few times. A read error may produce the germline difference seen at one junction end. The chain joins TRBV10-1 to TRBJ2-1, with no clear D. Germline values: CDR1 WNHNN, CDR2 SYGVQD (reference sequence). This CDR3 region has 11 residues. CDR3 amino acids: CASTSSNEQFF. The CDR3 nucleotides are TGCGCCAGCACCTCCTCCAATGAGCAGTTCTTC.

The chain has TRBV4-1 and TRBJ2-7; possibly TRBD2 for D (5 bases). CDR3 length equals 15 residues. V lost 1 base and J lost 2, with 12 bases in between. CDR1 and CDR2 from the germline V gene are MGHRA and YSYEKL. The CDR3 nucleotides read TGCGCCAGCAGCCAAGCTGAGGGCGAGACCTACGAGCAGTACTTC. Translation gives CASSQAEGETYEQYF.

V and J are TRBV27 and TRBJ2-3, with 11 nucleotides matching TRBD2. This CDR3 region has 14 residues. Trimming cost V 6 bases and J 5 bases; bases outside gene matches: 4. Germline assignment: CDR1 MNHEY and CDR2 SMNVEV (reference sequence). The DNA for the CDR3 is TGTGCCAGCAGCCCACTAGCGGGGGAAGATACGCAGTATTTT. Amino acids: CASSPLAGEDTQYF.

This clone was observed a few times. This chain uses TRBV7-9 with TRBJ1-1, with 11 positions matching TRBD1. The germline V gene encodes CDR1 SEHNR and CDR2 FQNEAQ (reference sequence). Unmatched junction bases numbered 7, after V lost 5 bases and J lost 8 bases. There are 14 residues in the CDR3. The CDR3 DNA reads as TGTGCCAGCAGCCGAGTCGGACAGGGGGCCGAAGCTTTCTTT. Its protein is CASSRVGQGAEAFF.

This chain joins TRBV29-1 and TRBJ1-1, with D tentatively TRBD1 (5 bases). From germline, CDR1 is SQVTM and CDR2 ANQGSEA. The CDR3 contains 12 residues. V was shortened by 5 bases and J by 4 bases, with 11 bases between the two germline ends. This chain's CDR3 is CSVPGRVTEAFF. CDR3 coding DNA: TGCAGCGTTCCAGGGAGGGTCACTGAAGCTTTCTTT.